Shown below are 19 T cell receptor beta chains from a single sample sequenced in a study of cytomegalovirus exposure and HLA in healthy donors. The assay was immunoSEQ multiplex PCR, and TCRdb's table has in-frame clones only and misses some. The table includes 220,000 or so clones, approximately 88% detected once. The sample was PBMCs. These receptor sequences come from a woman under 40 in good health and CMV-seropositive.

The chain links TRBV9 to TRBJ2-5; D is perhaps TRBD1 (5 bases). V was pared by 4 bases and J by 5 bases, with 18 bases between. Germline CDR1 and CDR2: SGDLS and YYNGEE. The CDR3 covers 15 residues. The CDR3: CASSKQFRGGETQYF. The CDR3 DNA reads TGTGCCAGCAGCAAACAATTTAGGGGTGGGGAGACCCAGTACTTC.

This clone was recorded a few times. The chain recombines TRBV28 with TRBJ1-5; D gene uncertain. CDR1 and CDR2 (germline): MDHEN, SYDVKM. This CDR3 is 14 amino acids long. Trimming left V 5 bases short and J 5 bases short, with 13 bases between. The CDR3 DNA sequence: TGTGCCAGCAGTCCCGCGGGGTTTTATCAGCCCCAGCATTTT. It yields the protein CASSPAGFYQPQHF.

The genes are TRBV27 and TRBJ2-7, with D uncertain. The germline V and J ends were trimmed by 5 bases and 0 bases, with 8 bases remaining between them. CDR3 length equals 13 residues. CDR1 is MNHEY, CDR2 SMNVEV, per germline (reference sequence). The CDR3 loop reads CASSHQPSYEQYF. The CDR3 DNA follows: TGTGCCAGCAGTCACCAACCCTCCTACGAGCAGTACTTC.

This clone has a count of ten or more. J is TRBJ2-7 and V is TRBV27; TRBD1 matches at 7 bases. The CDR3 loop spans 14 amino acids. The V segment lost 5 bases and the J segment 4 bases; nucleotides outside the gene matches: 8. The germline V gene has CDR1 MNHEY and CDR2 SMNVEV (reference sequence). CDR3: CASSVTGSRYEQYF. DNA of the CDR3: TGTGCCAGCAGTGTGACAGGGAGTAGGTACGAGCAGTACTTC.

The V call is TRBV7-9, the J call TRBJ1-4; D possibly corresponds to TRBD1 (5 bases). CDR1 and CDR2 (germline): SEHNR, FQNEAQ (reference sequence). The CDR3 extends over 17 amino acids. V lost 3 bases to trimming and J lost 5 bases, with 19 bases between them. This chain's CDR3 is CASSFPLSGGENEKLFF. The CDR3 DNA sequence: TGTGCCAGCAGCTTTCCGCTTTCCGGGGGGGAAAATGAAAAACTGTTTTTT.

The chain joins TRBV7-2 to TRBJ2-7, with 12 positions matching TRBD2. J lost 5 bases, V lost 1 base, and 3 bases had no gene match. There are 15 residues in the CDR3. Germline values: CDR1 SGHTA, CDR2 FQGNSA. The CDR3 sequence: CASSLELAGGHEQYF. Here the CDR3 DNA reads TGTGCCAGCAGCTTAGAACTAGCGGGAGGCCACGAGCAGTACTTC.

About this clone: The same CDR3 arises from other DNA sequences in this sample as well. The chain couples TRBV27 to TRBJ2-7; no definite D call. V was pared by 2 bases and J by 1 base, with 6 bases between. The V gene's germline CDR1 is MNHEY and CDR2 SMNVEV (reference sequence). The CDR3 runs to 13 residues. The CDR3 nucleotides are TGTGCCAGCAGTTTAAGGGTTTCCTACGAGCAGTACTTC. This gives the protein CASSLRVSYEQYF.

The gene calls are TRBV29-1 and TRBJ2-7; tentative D call: TRBD1 (5 bases). The CDR3 extends over 14 amino acids. Germline assignment: CDR1 SQVTM and CDR2 ANQGSEA. Trimming removed 0 bases at V and 1 base at J, with 10 bases between. The CDR3 bases are TGCAGCGTTGAAGATCGCGACAGATCCTACGAGCAGTACTTC. This gives the protein CSVEDRDRSYEQYF.

The CDR3 sequence: CASSGTGNEQFF. In DNA form, the CDR3 reads TGCGCCAGCAGTGGAACTGGCAATGAGCAGTTCTTC. This chain connects TRBV10-2 to TRBJ2-1; unclear D gene. Trimming left V 4 bases short and J 6 bases short, with 7 bases between. CDR1 is WSHSY and CDR2 is SAAADI in the germline V gene. The CDR3 has 12 residues.

V usage is TRBV11-2 and J usage is TRBJ2-7, with D possibly TRBD2 on 7 matching bases. The germline CDR1 and CDR2 sequences are SGHAT and FQNNGV. The CDR3 is 19 amino acids. The V end lost 1 base, the J end lost 0 bases, and 22 bases lay between the germline ends. The CDR3 sequence is CASSLGGGSFGPSSYEQYF. The CDR3 nucleotides read TGTGCCAGCAGCTTAGGCGGGGGCTCGTTCGGTCCAAGCTCCTACGAGCAGTACTTC.

The chain is built from TRBV25-1 and TRBJ1-2; possibly TRBD1 for D (5 bases). The CDR3 runs to 15 residues. Trimming took 7 bases from V and 7 from J, leaving 22 bases between them. Germline assignment: CDR1 MGHDK and CDR2 SYGVNS. Here the CDR3 reads CASTLGTGGWCGYTF. The CDR3 DNA follows: TGTGCCAGCACCCTGGGCACGGGGGGTTGGTGTGGCTACACCTTC.

The J gene is TRBJ2-3, the V gene TRBV4-1, with D perhaps assigned TRBD1 or TRBD2 (6 bases each). V was clipped by 4 bases and J by 3 bases, with 17 bases between them. The CDR3 covers 16 residues. Germline V gene lookup returns CDR1 MGHRA and CDR2 YSYEKL. The CDR3 spells CASSPEGEELTDTQYF. The CDR3 nucleotides are TGCGCCAGCAGCCCTGAGGGGGAGGAGTTAACAGATACGCAGTATTTT.

This rearrangement joins TRBV11-1 to TRBJ2-7; D not resolved. The CDR3 totals 15 residues. V was cut by 6 bases and J by 0 bases, with 15 bases left in between. Germline CDR1 and CDR2: SGHAT and FQDESV (reference sequence). The CDR3 DNA sequence: TGTGCCAGCAGACTTAGTGAGTCAAGCTCCTACGAGCAGTACTTC. It translates to CASRLSESSSYEQYF.

The V gene is TRBV15, the J gene TRBJ2-5; 8 bases match TRBD2. The CDR3 consists of 15 residues. The V gene end was trimmed by 3 bases and the J gene end by 5 bases; junction bases not matched to a gene: 8. The germline gives CDR1 LNHNV, CDR2 YYDKDF (reference sequence). The CDR3 nucleotides are TGTGCCACCAGCAGGACATTACTAGCGGTGGAGACCCAGTACTTC. Its translation: CATSRTLLAVETQYF.

This chain uses TRBV7-3 with TRBJ1-4, with D possibly matching TRBD1 (6 bases). The CDR3 length is 14 residues. The V end lost 7 bases, the J end lost 6 bases, and 15 bases lay between the germline ends. Germline CDR1 reads SGHTA; CDR2 reads FQGTGA. The CDR3 is CASTPDSSYEKLFF. CDR3 coding DNA: TGTGCCAGCACCCCGGACAGCTCTTATGAAAAACTGTTTTTT.

The V gene is TRBV9, the J gene TRBJ2-2; D assignment may be TRBD1 or TRBD2 (5 bases each). V lost 3 bases, J lost 1 base, and 13 bases lay in between. Germline CDR1 SGDLS, CDR2 YYNGEE. The CDR3 is made up of 16 amino acids. This CDR3 reads CASSAAGTVNTGELFF. CDR3 coding DNA: TGTGCCAGCAGCGCAGCAGGGACGGTGAACACCGGGGAGCTGTTTTTT.

J is TRBJ1-2 and V is TRBV30, with D tentatively TRBD1 (6 bases). V was pared by 2 bases and J by 6 bases, with 13 bases between. Germline values: CDR1 GTSNPN, CDR2 SVGIG (reference sequence). This CDR3 has 13 amino acids. The CDR3 nucleotides read TGTGCCTGGAGTAAAAACAGGGAGAATGGCTACACCTTC. Protein product: CAWSKNRENGYTF.

The chain employs TRBV5-1 and TRBJ1-2; D is uncertain. The CDR3 spans 14 residues. Deletions cut 4 bases from V and 10 bases from J, with 20 bases between. Germline CDR1 SGHRS, CDR2 YFSETQ. This CDR3 is CASSGPEAPLLYTF. In DNA, the CDR3 is TGCGCCAGCAGCGGACCGGAGGCTCCTCTTCTCTACACCTTC.

This clone appeared many times. The chain combines TRBV27 with TRBJ1-2; TRBD1 might be the D (5 bases). V lost 8 bases and J lost 4, with 17 bases in between. In germline, CDR1 is MNHEY, CDR2 SMNVEV (reference sequence). This CDR3 comprises 14 residues. The CDR3 coding sequence is TGTGCCAGCTTACCAAAAGGGACCTCCTATGGCTACACCTTC. Its protein is CASLPKGTSYGYTF.